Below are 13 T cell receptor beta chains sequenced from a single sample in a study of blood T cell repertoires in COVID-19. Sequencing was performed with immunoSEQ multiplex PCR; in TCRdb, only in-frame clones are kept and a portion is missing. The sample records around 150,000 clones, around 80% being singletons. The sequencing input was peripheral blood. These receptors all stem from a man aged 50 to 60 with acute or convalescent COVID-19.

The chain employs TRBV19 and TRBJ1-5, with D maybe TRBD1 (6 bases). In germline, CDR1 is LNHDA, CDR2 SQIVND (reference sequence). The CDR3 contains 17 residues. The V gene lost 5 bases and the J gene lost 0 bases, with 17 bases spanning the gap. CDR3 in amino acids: CASSVGQRFYSNQPQHF. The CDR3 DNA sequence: TGTGCCAGTAGTGTCGGACAGAGATTCTATAGCAATCAGCCCCAGCATTTT.

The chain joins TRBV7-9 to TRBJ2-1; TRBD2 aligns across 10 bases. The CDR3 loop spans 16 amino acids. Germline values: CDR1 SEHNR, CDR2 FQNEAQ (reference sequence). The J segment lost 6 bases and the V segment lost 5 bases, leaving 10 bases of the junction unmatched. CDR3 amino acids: CASSPKCERGGNEQFF. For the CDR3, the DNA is TGTGCCAGCAGCCCAAAGTGCGAGCGGGGGGGCAATGAGCAGTTCTTC.

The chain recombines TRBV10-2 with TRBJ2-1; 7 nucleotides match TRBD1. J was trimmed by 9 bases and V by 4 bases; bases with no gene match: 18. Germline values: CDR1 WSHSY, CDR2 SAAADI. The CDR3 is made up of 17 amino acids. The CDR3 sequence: CASSGLSGGLLASEQFF. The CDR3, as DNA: TGCGCCAGCAGTGGGCTCTCAGGGGGTCTTTTGGCGAGTGAGCAGTTCTTC.

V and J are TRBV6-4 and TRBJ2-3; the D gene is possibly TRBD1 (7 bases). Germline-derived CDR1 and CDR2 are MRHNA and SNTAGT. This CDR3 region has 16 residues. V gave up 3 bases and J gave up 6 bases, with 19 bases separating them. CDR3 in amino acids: CASSETRGAPVDTQYF. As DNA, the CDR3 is TGTGCCAGCAGTGAAACCAGGGGGGCCCCTGTGGATACGCAGTATTTT.

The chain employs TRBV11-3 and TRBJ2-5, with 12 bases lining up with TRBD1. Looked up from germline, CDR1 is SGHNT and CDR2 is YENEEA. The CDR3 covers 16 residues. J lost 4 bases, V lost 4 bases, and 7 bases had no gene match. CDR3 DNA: TGTGCCAGCAGCTCCGGGACAGGGGGCGACTCAGAGACCCAGTACTTC. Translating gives CASSSGTGGDSETQYF.

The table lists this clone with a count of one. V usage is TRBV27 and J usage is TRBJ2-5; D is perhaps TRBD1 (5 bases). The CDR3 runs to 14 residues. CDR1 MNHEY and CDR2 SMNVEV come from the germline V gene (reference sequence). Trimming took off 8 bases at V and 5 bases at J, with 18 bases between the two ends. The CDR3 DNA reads TGTGCCAGCGCTATAGGGGTAGAACGGGAGACCCAGTACTTC. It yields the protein CASAIGVERETQYF.

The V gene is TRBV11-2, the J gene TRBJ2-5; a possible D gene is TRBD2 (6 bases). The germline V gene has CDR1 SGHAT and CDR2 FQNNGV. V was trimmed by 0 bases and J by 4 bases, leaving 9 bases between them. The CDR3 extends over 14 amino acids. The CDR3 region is CASSLERGGETQYF. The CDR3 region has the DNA TGTGCCAGCAGCTTAGAGCGGGGAGGAGAGACCCAGTACTTC.

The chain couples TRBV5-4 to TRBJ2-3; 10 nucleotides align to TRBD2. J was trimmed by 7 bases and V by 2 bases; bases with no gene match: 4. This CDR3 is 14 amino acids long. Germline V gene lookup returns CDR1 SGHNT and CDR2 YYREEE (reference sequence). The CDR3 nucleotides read TGTGCCAGCAGCTTTAGCGGGGGGTTTTATACGCAGTATTTT. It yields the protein CASSFSGGFYTQYF.

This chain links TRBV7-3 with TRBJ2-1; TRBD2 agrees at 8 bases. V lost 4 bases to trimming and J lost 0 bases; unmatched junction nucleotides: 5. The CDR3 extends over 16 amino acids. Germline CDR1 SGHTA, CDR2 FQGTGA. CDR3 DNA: TGTGCCAGCAGCTCCTCGGGGGGGAGCTCCTACAATGAGCAGTTCTTC. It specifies CASSSSGGSSYNEQFF.

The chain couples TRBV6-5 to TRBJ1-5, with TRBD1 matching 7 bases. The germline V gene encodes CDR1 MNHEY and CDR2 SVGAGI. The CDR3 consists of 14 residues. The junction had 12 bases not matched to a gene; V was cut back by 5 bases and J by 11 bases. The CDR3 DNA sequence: TGTGCCAGCAGTCCAGGACAGGCTATATCAGCCCAGCATTTT. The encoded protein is CASSPGQAISAQHF.

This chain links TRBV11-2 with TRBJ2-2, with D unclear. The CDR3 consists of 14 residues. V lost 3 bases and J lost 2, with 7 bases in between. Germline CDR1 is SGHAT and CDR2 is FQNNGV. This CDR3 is CASSFELNTGELFF. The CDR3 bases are TGTGCCAGCAGCTTCGAACTAAACACCGGGGAGCTGTTTTTT.

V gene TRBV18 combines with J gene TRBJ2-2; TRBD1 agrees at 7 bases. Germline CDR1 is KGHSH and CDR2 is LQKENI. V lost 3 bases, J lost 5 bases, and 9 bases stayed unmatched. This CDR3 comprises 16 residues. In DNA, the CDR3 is TGTGCCAGCTCACCGTTAAGACAGGGTGGAACCGGGGAGCTGTTTTTT. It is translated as CASSPLRQGGTGELFF. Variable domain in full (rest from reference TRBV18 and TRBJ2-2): NAGVMQNPRHLVRRRGQEARLRCSPMKGHSHVYWYRQLPEEGLKFMVYLQKENIIDESGMPKERFSAEFPKEGPSILRIQQVVRGDSAAYFCASSPLRQGGTGELFFGEGSRLTVL.

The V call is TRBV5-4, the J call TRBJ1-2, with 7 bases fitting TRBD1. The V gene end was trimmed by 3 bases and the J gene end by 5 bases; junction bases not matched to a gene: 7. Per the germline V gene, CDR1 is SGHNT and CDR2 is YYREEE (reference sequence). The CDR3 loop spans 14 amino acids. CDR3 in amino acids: CASSSQTGNYGYTF. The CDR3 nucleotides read TGTGCCAGCAGCTCCCAGACAGGGAATTATGGCTACACCTTC. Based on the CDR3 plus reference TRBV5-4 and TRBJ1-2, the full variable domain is ETGVTQSPTHLIKTRGQQVTLRCSSQSGHNTVSWYQQALGQGPQFIFQYYREEENGRGNFPPRFSGLQFPNYSSELNVNALELDDSALYLCASSSQTGNYGYTFGSGTRLTVV.